A selection of T cell receptor beta chains follows, all from one sample in a study of Graves' ophthalmopathy and Graves' hyperthyroidism. TCRdb ran MiXCR on the multiplex PCR reads and lists one entry per CDR3 protein. The sample has over 450,000 distinct CDR3 sequences; 13% to 15% are singletons. Material: blood. Source of these receptors: a woman aged 25 to 39 with Graves' ophthalmopathy. Each CDR3 is given with its conserved first and last residue. D genes are given only for firm matches. Only some rows state a clone size, as once, few, many or a class for expanded clones.

clone_size,v_call,d_call,j_call,cdr3_aa,cdr3_nt
few,TRBV27,NA,TRBJ2-5,CASSFLFGGETQYF,TGTGCCAGCAGTTTCCTCTTTGGGGGGGAGACCCAGTACTTC
NA,TRBV2,NA,TRBJ2-7,CASSEGVGRGDHSYEQYF,TGTGCCAGCAGTGAAGGGGTGGGGAGAGGGGACCACTCCTACGAGCAGTACTTC
many,TRBV12-3/TRBV12-4,NA,TRBJ1-2,CASSFRQIDGYTF,TGTGCCAGCAGTTTCAGACAGATCGATGGCTACACCTTC
few,TRBV4-1,NA,TRBJ1-2,CASSHHPNSGDGYTF,TGCGCCAGCAGCCACCACCCGAACAGCGGGGATGGCTACACCTTC
NA,TRBV12-3/TRBV12-4,NA,TRBJ2-2,CASSYSLPGTGELFF,TGTGCCAGCAGTTATAGCCTCCCCGGCACCGGGGAGCTGTTTTTT
few,TRBV6-1,NA,TRBJ1-1,CASKLGVATEAFF,TGTGCCAGCAAACTAGGGGTGGCCACTGAAGCTTTCTTT
many,TRBV28,TRBD1,TRBJ2-5,CASSPPYRGLETQYF,TGTGCCAGCAGTCCCCCCTACAGGGGGCTTGAGACCCAGTACTTC
few,TRBV6-1,NA,TRBJ2-2,CASPGSENTGELFF,TGTGCCAGCCCGGGCAGTGAGAACACCGGGGAGCTGTTTTTT
many,TRBV6-1,NA,TRBJ2-2,CASSAAWKTGELFF,TGTGCCAGCAGTGCTGCTTGGAAGACCGGGGAGCTGTTTTTT
few,TRBV11-2,TRBD2,TRBJ2-5,CASSSRALAGVHQETQYF,TGTGCCAGCAGCTCAAGGGCGCTAGCGGGGGTACACCAAGAGACCCAGTACTTC
many,TRBV19,NA,TRBJ1-3,CASTNIKSTGSGNTIYF,TGTGCCAGTACCAATATCAAATCGACAGGCTCTGGAAACACCATATATTTT
many,TRBV20-1,TRBD1,TRBJ1-1,CSASGQGGTEAFF,TGCAGTGCTAGCGGACAGGGAGGCACTGAAGCTTTCTTT
many,TRBV20-1,NA,TRBJ1-6,CSVSTEKNSPLHF,TGCAGTGTATCGACAGAAAAAAATTCACCCCTCCACTTT
NA,TRBV6-1,TRBD1,TRBJ1-5,CASRQGDMGQPQHF,TGTGCCAGCAGACAGGGGGATATGGGTCAGCCCCAGCATTTT
many,TRBV28,NA,TRBJ2-7,CAARSEVNYEQYF,TGTGCCGCGAGGAGTGAGGTGAACTACGAGCAGTACTTC
many,TRBV12-3/TRBV12-4,NA,TRBJ1-2,CASSLAILYGYTF,TGTGCCAGCAGTTTAGCGATATTATACGGCTACACCTTC
many,TRBV12-3/TRBV12-4,NA,TRBJ1-1,CASSLETVTEAFF,TGTGCCAGCAGTTTAGAGACAGTAACTGAAGCTTTCTTT
many,TRBV2,TRBD1,TRBJ1-5,CASSHTGTGGNQPQHF,TGTGCCAGCAGTCACACCGGGACAGGGGGCAATCAGCCCCAGCATTTT
many,TRBV28,NA,TRBJ1-6,CASSFRGAYNSPLHF,TGTGCCAGCAGTTTCCGGGGAGCCTATAATTCACCCCTCCACTTT
many,TRBV24-1,NA,TRBJ2-7,CATSPGQTYEQYF,TGTGCCACCAGTCCAGGACAGACCTACGAGCAGTACTTC
many,TRBV29-1,NA,TRBJ2-5,CSVASNQETQYF,TGCAGCGTTGCGTCTAACCAAGAGACCCAGTACTTC
many,TRBV28,TRBD1,TRBJ1-5,CASRRTGASNQPQHF,TGTGCCAGCAGGCGGACAGGGGCGAGCAATCAGCCCCAGCATTTT
many,TRBV7-8,NA,TRBJ2-7,CASTLRDLTTYEQYF,TGTGCCAGCACCCTCCGGGACCTTACCACCTACGAGCAGTACTTC
NA,TRBV7-9,TRBD1,TRBJ1-1,CASSPTGDDAFF,TGTGCCAGCAGCCCAACAGGGGATGATGCTTTCTTT
many,TRBV30,NA,TRBJ1-5,CAWSIQGRSNQPQHF,TGTGCCTGGAGTATACAGGGCAGGAGCAATCAGCCCCAGCATTTT
many,TRBV15,NA,TRBJ2-7,CATSRVIGSSYEQYF,TGTGCCACCAGCAGAGTTATCGGGAGCTCCTACGAGCAGTACTTC
NA,TRBV6-5,NA,TRBJ1-2,CASSFTGKSLYGYAF,TGTGCCAGCAGTTTCACAGGGAAATCCCTCTATGGCTACGCCTTC
NA,TRBV6-1,NA,TRBJ1-6,CASRKTRANNSPLHF,TGTGCCAGCAGGAAGACTCGGGCCAATAATTCACCCCTCCACTTT
many,TRBV3-1,NA,TRBJ1-5,CASSQDLGDTGNQPQHF,TGTGCCAGCAGCCAAGACTTGGGGGATACGGGCAATCAGCCCCAGCATTTT
many,TRBV12-3/TRBV12-4,NA,TRBJ1-2,CASRETGTSRHGYTF,TGTGCCAGCAGGGAAACAGGGACGAGTCGTCATGGCTACACCTTC
NA,TRBV7-2,NA,TRBJ2-7,CASSLGGVRSGEQYF,TGTGCCAGCAGCCTAGGTGGAGTGAGGAGTGGTGAGCAGTACTTC
many,TRBV6-5,NA,TRBJ1-2,CASIMRGRTDYGYTF,TGTGCCAGCATTATGAGGGGACGGACAGACTATGGCTACACCTTC
many,TRBV28,NA,TRBJ1-6,CASSSQEGYNSPLHF,TGTGCCAGCAGTTCACAGGAGGGGTATAATTCACCCCTCCACTTT